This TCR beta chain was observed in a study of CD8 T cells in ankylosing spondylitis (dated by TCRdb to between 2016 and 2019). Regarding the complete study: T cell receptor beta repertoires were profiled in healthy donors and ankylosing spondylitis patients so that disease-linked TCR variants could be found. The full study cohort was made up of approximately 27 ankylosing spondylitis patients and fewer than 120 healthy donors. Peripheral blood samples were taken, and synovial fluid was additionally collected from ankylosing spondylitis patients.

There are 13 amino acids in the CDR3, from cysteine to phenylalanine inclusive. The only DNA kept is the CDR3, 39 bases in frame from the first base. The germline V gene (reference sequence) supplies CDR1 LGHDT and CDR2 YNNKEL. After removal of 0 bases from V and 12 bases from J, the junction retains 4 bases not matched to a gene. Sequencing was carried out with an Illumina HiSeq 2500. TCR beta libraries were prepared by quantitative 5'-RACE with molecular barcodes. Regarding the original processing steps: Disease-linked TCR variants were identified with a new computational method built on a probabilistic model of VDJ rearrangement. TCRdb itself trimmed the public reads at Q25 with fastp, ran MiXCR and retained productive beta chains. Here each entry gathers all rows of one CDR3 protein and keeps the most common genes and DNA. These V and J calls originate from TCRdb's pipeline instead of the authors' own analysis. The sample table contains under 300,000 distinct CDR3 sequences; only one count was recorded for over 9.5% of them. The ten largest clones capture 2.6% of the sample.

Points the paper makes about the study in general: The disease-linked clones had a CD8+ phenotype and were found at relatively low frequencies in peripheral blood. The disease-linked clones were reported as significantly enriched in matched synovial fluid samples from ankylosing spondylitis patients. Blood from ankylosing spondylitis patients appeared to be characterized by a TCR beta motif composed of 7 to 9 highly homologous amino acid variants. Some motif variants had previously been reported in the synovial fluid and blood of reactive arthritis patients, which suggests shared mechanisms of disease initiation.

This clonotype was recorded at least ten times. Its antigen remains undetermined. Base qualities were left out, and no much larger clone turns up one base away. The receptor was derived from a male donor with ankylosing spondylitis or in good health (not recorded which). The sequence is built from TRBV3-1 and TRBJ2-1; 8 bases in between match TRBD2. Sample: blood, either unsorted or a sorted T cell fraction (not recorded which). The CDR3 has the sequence CASSQELGTRQFF. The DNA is TGTGCCAGCAGCCAAGAGTTGGGGACTAGGCAGTTCTTC.